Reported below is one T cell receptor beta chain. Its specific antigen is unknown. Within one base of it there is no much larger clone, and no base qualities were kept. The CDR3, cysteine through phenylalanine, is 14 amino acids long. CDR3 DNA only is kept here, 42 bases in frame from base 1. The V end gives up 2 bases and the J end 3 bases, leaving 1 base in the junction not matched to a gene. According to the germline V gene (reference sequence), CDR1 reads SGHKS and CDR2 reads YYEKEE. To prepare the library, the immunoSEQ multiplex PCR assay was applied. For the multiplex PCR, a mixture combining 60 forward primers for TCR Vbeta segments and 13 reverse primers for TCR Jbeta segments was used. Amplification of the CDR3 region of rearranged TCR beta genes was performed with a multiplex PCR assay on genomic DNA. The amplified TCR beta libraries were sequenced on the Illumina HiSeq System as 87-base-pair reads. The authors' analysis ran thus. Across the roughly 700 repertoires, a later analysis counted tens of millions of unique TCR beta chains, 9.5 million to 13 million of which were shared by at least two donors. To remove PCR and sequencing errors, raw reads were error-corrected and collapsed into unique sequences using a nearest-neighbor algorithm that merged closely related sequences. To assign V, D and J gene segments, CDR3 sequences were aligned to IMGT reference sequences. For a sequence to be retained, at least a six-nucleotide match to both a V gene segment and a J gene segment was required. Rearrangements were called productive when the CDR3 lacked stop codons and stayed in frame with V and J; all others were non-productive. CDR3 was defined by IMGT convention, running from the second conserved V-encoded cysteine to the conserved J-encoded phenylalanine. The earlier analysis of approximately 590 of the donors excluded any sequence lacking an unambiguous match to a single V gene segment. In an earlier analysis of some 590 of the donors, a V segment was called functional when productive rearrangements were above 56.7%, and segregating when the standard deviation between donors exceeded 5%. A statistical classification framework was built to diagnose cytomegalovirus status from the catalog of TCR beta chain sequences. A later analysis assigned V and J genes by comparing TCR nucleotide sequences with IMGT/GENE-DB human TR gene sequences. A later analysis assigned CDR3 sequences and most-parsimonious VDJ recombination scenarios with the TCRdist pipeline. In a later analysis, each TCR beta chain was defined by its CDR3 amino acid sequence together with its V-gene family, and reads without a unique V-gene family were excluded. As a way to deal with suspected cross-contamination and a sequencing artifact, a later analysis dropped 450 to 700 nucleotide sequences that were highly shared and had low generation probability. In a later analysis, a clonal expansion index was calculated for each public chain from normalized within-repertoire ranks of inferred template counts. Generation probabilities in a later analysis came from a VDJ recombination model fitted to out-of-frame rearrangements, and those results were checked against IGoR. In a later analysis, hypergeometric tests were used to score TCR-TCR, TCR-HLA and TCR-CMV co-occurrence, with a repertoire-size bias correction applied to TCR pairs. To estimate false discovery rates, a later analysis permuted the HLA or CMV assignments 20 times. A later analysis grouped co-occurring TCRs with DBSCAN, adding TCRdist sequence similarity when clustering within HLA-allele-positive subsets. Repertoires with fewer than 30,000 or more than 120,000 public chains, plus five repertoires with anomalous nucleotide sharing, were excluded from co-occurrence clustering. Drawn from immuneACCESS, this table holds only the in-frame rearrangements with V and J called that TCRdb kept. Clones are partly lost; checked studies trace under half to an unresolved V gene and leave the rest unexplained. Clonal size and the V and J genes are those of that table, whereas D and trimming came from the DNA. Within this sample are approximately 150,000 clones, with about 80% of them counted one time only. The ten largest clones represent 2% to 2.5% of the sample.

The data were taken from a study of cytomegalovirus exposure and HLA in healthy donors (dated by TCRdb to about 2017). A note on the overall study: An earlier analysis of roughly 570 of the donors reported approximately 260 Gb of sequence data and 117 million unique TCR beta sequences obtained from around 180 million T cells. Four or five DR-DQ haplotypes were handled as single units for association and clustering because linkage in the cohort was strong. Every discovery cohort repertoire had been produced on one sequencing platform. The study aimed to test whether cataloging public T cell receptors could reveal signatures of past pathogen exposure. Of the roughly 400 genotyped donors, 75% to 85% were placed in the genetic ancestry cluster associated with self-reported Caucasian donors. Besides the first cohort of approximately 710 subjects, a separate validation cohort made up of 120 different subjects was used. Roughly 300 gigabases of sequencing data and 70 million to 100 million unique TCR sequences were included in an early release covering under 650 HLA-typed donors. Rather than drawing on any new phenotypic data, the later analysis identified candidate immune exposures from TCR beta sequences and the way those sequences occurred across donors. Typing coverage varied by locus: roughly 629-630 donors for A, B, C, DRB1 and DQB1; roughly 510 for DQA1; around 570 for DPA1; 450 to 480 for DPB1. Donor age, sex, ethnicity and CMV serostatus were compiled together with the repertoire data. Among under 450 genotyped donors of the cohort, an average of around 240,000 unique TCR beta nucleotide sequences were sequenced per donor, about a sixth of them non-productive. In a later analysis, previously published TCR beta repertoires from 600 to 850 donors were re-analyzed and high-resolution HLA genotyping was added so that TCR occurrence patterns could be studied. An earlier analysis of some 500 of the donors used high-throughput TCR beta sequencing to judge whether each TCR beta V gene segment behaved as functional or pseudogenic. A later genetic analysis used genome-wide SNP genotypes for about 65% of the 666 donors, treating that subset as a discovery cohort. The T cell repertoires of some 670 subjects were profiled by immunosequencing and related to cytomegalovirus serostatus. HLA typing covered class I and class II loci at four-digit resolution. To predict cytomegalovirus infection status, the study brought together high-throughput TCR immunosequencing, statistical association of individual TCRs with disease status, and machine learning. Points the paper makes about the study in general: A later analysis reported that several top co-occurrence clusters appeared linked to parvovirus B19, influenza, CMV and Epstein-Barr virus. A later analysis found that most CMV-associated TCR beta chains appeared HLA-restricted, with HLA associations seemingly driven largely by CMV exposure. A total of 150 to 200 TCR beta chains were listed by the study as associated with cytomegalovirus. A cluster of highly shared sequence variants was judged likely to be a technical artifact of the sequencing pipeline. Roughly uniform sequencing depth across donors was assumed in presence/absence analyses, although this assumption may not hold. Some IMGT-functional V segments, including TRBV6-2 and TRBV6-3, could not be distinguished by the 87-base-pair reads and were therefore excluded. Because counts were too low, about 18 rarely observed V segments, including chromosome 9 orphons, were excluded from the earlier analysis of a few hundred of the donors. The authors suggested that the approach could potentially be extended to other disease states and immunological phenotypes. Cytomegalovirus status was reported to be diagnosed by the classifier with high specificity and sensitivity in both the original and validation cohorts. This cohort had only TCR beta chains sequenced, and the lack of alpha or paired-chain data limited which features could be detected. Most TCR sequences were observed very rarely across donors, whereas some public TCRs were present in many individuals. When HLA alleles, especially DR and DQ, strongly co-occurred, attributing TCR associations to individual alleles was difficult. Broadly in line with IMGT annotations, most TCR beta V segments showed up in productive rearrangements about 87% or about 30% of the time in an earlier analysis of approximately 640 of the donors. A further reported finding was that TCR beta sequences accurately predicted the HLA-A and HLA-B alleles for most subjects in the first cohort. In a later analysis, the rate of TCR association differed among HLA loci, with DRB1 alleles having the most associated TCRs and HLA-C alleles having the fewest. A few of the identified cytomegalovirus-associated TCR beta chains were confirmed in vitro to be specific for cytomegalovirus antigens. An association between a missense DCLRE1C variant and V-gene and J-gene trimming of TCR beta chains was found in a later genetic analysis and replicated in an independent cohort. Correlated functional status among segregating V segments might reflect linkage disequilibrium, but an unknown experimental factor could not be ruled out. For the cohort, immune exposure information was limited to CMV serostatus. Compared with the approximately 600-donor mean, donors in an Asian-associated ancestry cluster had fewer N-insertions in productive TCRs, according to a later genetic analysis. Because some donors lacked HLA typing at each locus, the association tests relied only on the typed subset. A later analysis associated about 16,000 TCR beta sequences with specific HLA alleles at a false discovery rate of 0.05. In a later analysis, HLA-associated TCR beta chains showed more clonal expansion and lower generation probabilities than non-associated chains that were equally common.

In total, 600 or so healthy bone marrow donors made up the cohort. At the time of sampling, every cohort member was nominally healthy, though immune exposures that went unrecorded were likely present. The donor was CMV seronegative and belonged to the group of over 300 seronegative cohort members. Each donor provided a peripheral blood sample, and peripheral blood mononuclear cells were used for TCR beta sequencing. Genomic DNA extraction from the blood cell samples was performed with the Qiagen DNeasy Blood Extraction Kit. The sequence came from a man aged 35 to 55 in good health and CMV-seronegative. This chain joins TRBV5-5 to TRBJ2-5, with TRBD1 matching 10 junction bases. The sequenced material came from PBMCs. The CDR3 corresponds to CASSFGTGEETQYF. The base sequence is TGTGCCAGCAGCTTTGGGACAGGGGAAGAGACCCAGTACTTC.